The 13 T cell receptor beta chains listed next were all sequenced from one sample in a study of T cell responses to AZD1222 COVID-19 vaccine. Clones were sequenced by immunoSEQ multiplex PCR, and TCRdb holds only the in-frame ones, with some missing. The sample comprises over 100,000 clones, approximately 84% of which are singletons, and 20% to 25% rests with the top ten. The sequenced sample was peripheral blood, obtained on day 0 of AZD1222 vaccination. The origin of the receptors is an adult in good health.

The rearrangement uses TRBV9 and TRBJ2-4; TRBD2 is a possible D gene (6 bases). Germline V gene lookup returns CDR1 SGDLS and CDR2 YYNGEE. This CDR3 has 15 residues. Trimming removed 0 bases from V and 5 bases from J, with 12 bases in between. The CDR3 sequence: CASSVGRAGENIQYF. CDR3 DNA sequence: TGTGCCAGCAGCGTAGGGAGGGCTGGCGAAAACATTCAGTACTTC.

The chain recombines TRBV7-2 with TRBJ2-5, with D uncertain. CDR3 length: 14 residues. The germline V and J ends were trimmed by 5 bases and 5 bases, with 15 bases remaining between them. The germline V gene has CDR1 SGHTA and CDR2 FQGNSA. CDR3 region: CASSPGGIRETQYF. The CDR3 DNA follows: TGTGCCAGCAGCCCCGGTGGGATCCGGGAGACCCAGTACTTC. The full variable domain, rest sourced from reference TRBV7-2 and TRBJ2-5, is GAGVSQSPSNKVTEKGKDVELRCDPISGHTALYWYRQSLGQGLEFLIYFQGNSAPDKSGLPSDRFSAERTGGSVSTLTIQRTQQEDSAVYLCASSPGGIRETQYFGPGTRLLVL.

Remarks on this clone: Other DNA sequences in the same sample also yield this CDR3. The chain joins TRBV11-3 to TRBJ2-2; D ambiguous. The V end was cut by 6 bases, the J end by 5 bases, with 7 bases between. From germline, CDR1 is SGHNT and CDR2 YENEEA. The CDR3 extends over 12 amino acids. For the CDR3, the DNA is TGTGCCAGCAGTTTGCTGACCGGGGAGCTGTTTTTT. Protein product: CASSLLTGELFF.

The V gene is TRBV24-1, the J gene TRBJ1-2; no definite D call. CDR3 length: 11 amino acids. CDR1 and CDR2 from the germline V gene are KGHDR and SFDVKD. Trimming pared 5 bases from V and 8 bases from J, leaving 8 bases between. The DNA of the CDR3 is TGTGCCACCAGTGGTCCTATGGGCTACACCTTC. Protein sequence: CATSGPMGYTF.

The gene calls are TRBV6-5 and TRBJ2-7, with 8 nucleotides matching TRBD2. CDR3 length equals 13 residues. The trim removed 6 bases at V and 5 bases at J, leaving 6 bases unmatched. Germline loops: CDR1 MNHEY, CDR2 SVGAGI. The CDR3 nucleotides are TGTGCCAGCAGCGGGGGGGTAAGACACGAGCAGTACTTC. This sequence encodes CASSGGVRHEQYF.

This chain joins TRBV2 and TRBJ2-7, with a tentative D call TRBD2 (5 bases). Germline V gene sequence: CDR1 SNHLY, CDR2 FYNNEI. V was clipped by 7 bases and J by 2 bases, with 12 bases between them. The CDR3 spans 13 residues. In nucleotides, the CDR3 is TGTGCCAGCACCCCGGGGAGAGCCTACGAGCAGTACTTC. This gives the protein CASTPGRAYEQYF. The whole variable domain, remainder taken from reference TRBV2 and TRBJ2-7, is EPEVTQTPSHQVTQMGQEVILRCVPISNHLYFYWYRQILGQKVEFLVSFYNNEISEKSEIFDDQFSVERPDGSNFTLKIRSTKLEDSAMYFCASTPGRAYEQYFGPGTRLTVT.

V usage is TRBV7-8 and J usage is TRBJ1-5, with 8 bases matching TRBD1. Germline-derived CDR1 and CDR2 are SGHVS and FQNEAQ. The CDR3 contains 16 residues. V was clipped by 5 bases and J by 1 base; unmatched bases: 7. In DNA, the CDR3 is TGTGCCAGCAGCATGACAGGGGTGAGGAGCAATCAGCCCCAGCATTTT. This gives the protein CASSMTGVRSNQPQHF. Full variable domain (remainder filled in from reference TRBV7-8 and TRBJ1-5): GAGVSQSPRYKVAKRGQDVALRCDPISGHVSLFWYQQALGQGPEFLTYFQNEAQLDKSGLPSDRFFAERPEGSVSTLKIQRTQQEDSAVYLCASSMTGVRSNQPQHFGDGTRLSIL.

This clone was observed a handful of times. This chain links TRBV9 with TRBJ2-2, with TRBD2 matching over 13 bases. The ends lost 1 base at V and 0 bases at J; junction bases unmatched: 6. Germline V CDR1 and CDR2: SGDLS, YYNGEE. The length of the CDR3 is 19 residues. Here the CDR3 DNA reads TGTGCCAGCAGCGTATCCTGGACTAGCGGGGGATCGAACACCGGGGAGCTGTTTTTT. It translates to CASSVSWTSGGSNTGELFF.

V is TRBV28 and J is TRBJ2-7, with D tentatively TRBD1 (5 bases). Germline CDR1 and CDR2: MDHEN and SYDVKM. Trimming took off 6 bases at V and 3 bases at J, with 9 bases between the two ends. The CDR3 contains 12 residues. The CDR3 nucleotides are TGTGCCAGCAGCACCCAGGGCTACGAGCAGTACTTC. Its protein is CASSTQGYEQYF.

CDR3 sequence reads: CASSSSGAQYF. The CDR3 DNA follows: TGTGCCAGCAGCTCGAGCGGCGCCCAGTACTTC. The rearrangement uses TRBV5-4 and TRBJ2-7; tentatively, D is TRBD2 (5 bases). Trimming took 3 bases from V and 10 from J, leaving 11 bases between them. The CDR3 totals 11 residues. In germline, CDR1 is SGHNT, CDR2 YYREEE (reference sequence). The full variable domain, with the rest looked up from reference TRBV5-4 and TRBJ2-7, is ETGVTQSPTHLIKTRGQQVTLRCSSQSGHNTVSWYQQALGQGPQFIFQYYREEENGRGNFPPRFSGLQFPNYSSELNVNALELDDSALYLCASSSSGAQYFGPGTRLTVT.

This clone was observed a single time. The chain recombines TRBV28 with TRBJ2-3; 8 positions match TRBD2. In germline, CDR1 is MDHEN, CDR2 SYDVKM. The CDR3 contains 15 residues. Trimming removed 5 bases from V and 6 bases from J; junction bases left unmatched: 10. The CDR3 bases are TGTGCCAGCAGTCCAGGCGGCGGGGGGCCTGATACGCAGTATTTT. Amino acid sequence: CASSPGGGGPDTQYF.

The V gene is TRBV4-1, the J gene TRBJ2-7; 9 bases are shared with TRBD1. Trimming cost V 4 bases and J 0 bases; bases outside gene matches: 7. This CDR3 is built from 16 residues. CDR1 and CDR2 (germline): MGHRA, YSYEKL. The CDR3 protein is CASSPFYRGLSYEQYF. Written as DNA, the CDR3 is TGCGCCAGCAGCCCTTTCTACAGGGGGCTCTCCTACGAGCAGTACTTC.

The chain has TRBV11-2 and TRBJ1-3; D remains unclear. There are 13 residues in the CDR3. Trimming left V 2 bases short and J 4 bases short, with 6 bases between. In germline, CDR1 is SGHAT, CDR2 FQNNGV. The CDR3 DNA reads as TGTGCCAGCAGCTTAAGCCAGGGAAACACCATATATTTT. Encoded protein: CASSLSQGNTIYF.